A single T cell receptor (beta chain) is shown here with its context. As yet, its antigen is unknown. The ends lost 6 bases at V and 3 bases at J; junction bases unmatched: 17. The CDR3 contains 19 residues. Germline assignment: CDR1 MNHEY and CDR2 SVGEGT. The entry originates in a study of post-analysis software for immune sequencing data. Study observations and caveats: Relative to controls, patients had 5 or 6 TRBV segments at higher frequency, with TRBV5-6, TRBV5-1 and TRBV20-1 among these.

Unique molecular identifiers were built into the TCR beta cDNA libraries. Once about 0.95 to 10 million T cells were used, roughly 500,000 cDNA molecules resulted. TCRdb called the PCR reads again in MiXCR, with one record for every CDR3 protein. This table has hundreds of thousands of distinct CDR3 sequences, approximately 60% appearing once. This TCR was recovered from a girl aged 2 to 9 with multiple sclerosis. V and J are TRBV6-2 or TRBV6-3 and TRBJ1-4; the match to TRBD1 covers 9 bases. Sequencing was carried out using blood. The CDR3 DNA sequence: TGTGCCAGCAGGACGCTCCGGGACAGGGTCACGGCGGCTAATGAAAAACTGTTTTTT. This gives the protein CASRTLRDRVTAANEKLFF.